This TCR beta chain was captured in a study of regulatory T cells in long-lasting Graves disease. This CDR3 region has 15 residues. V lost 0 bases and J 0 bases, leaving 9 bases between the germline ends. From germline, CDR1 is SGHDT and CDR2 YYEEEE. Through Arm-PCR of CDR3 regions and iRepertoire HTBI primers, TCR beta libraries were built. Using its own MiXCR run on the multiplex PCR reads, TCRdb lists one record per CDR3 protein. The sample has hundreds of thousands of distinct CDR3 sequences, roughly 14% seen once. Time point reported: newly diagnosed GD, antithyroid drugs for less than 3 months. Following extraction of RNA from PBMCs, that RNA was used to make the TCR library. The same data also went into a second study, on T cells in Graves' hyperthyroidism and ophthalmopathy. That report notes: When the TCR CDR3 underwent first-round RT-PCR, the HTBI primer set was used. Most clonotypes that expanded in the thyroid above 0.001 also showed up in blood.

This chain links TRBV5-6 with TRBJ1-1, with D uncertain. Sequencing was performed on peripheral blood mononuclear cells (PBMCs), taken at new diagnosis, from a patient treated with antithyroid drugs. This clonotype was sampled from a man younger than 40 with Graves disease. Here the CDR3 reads CASSLVLLMNTEAFF. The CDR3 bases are TGTGCCAGCAGCTTGGTATTGCTTATGAACACTGAAGCTTTCTTT.